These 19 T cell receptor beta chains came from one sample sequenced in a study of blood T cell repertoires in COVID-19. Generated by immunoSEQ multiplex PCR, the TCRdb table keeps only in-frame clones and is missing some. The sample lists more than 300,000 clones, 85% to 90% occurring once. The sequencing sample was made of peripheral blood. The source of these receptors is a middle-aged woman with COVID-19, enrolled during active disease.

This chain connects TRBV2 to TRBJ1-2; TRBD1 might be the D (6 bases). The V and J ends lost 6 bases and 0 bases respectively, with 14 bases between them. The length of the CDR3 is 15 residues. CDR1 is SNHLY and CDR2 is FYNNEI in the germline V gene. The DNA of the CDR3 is TGTGCCAGCAGCGCTAACAGGGAAACTAACTATGGCTACACCTTC. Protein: CASSANRETNYGYTF.

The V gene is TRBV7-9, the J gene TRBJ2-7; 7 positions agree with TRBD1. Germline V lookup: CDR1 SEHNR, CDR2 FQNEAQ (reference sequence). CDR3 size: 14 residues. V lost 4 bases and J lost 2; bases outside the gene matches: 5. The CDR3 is CASSSRDSTYEQYF. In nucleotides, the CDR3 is TGTGCCAGCAGCTCCCGGGACAGTACCTACGAGCAGTACTTC.

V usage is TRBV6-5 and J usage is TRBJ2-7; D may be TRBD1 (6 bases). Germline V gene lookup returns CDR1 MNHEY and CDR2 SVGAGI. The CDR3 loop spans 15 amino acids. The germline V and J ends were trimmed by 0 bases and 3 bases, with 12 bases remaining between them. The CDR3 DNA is TGTGCCAGCAGTTACTCGAGGGACACAAACTACGAGCAGTACTTC. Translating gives CASSYSRDTNYEQYF.

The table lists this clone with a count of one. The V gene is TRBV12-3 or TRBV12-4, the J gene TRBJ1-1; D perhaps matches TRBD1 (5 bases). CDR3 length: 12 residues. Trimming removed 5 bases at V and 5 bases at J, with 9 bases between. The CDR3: CASSPDRTEAFF. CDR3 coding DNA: TGTGCCAGCAGTCCCGACAGAACTGAAGCTTTCTTT.

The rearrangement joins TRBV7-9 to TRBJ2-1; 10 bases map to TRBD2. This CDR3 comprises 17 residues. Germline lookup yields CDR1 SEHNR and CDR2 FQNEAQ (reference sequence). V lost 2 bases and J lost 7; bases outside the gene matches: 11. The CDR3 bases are TGTGCCAGCAGCTTAACGCTAGCGGGAGTGGTTGGTAATGAGCAGTTCTTC. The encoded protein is CASSLTLAGVVGNEQFF.

CDR3 in DNA: TGTGCCAGCAGTCCTGACAGGGGAGGAGGAACTAATGAAAAACTGTTTTTT. Its protein is CASSPDRGGGTNEKLFF. The genes are TRBV2 and TRBJ1-4; 8 bases fit TRBD1. J was trimmed by 1 base and V by 5 bases; bases with no gene match: 9. This CDR3 spans 17 amino acids. CDR1 is SNHLY, CDR2 FYNNEI, per germline.

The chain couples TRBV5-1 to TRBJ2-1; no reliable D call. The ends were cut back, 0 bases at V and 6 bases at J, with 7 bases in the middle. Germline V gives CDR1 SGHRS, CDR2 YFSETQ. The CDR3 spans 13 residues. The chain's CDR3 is CASSLDRSNEQFF. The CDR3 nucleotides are TGCGCCAGCAGCTTGGACAGAAGCAATGAGCAGTTCTTC.

The CDR3 nucleotides are TGTGCCAGCAGCTTTCGCCGACTCGGGAGAGGTACTGAAGCTTTCTTT. Amino acid sequence: CASSFRRLGRGTEAFF. The rearrangement uses TRBV7-8 and TRBJ1-1; D is unresolved. CDR3 length equals 16 residues. Per the germline V gene, CDR1 is SGHVS and CDR2 is FQNEAQ. V was clipped by 3 bases and J by 5 bases, with 19 bases between them. The full variable domain, with the rest looked up from reference TRBV7-8 and TRBJ1-1, is GAGVSQSPRYKVAKRGQDVALRCDPISGHVSLFWYQQALGQGPEFLTYFQNEAQLDKSGLPSDRFFAERPEGSVSTLKIQRTQQEDSAVYLCASSFRRLGRGTEAFFGQGTRLTVV.

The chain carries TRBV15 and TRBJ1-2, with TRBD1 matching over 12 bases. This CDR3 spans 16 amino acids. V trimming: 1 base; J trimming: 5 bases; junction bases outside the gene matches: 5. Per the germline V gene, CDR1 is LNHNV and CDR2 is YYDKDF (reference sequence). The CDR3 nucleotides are TGTGCCACCAGCAGAGCCGGGACAGGGGGCAGATATGGCTACACCTTC. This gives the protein CATSRAGTGGRYGYTF.

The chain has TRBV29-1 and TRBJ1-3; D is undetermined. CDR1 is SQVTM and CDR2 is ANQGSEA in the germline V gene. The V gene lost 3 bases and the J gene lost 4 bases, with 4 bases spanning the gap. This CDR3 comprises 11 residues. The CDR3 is CSVDQGNTIYF. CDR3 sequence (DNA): TGCAGCGTTGACCAAGGAAACACCATATATTTT.

The CDR3, as DNA: TGTGCCAGCAGTTACACCTCCGGGACAGCGAACACTGAAGCTTTCTTT. This translates into CASSYTSGTANTEAFF. The rearrangement uses TRBV6-5 and TRBJ1-1; TRBD1 matches 7 bases. The CDR3 totals 16 residues. The trim removed 2 bases at V and 1 base at J, leaving 7 bases unmatched. In germline, CDR1 is MNHEY, CDR2 SVGAGI.

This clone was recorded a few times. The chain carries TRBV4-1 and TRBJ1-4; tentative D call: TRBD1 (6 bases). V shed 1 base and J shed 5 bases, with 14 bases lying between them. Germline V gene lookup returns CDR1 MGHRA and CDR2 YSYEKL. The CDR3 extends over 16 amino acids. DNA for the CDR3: TGCGCCAGCAGCCAAGTCAGACAGGTGGGCAATGAAAAACTGTTTTTT. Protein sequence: CASSQVRQVGNEKLFF.

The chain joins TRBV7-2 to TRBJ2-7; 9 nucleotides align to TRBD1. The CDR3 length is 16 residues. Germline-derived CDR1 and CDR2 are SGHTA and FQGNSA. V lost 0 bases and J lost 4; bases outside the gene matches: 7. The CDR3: CASSLAGDRVRYEQYF. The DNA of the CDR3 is TGTGCCAGCAGCTTAGCGGGGGACAGGGTAAGGTACGAGCAGTACTTC. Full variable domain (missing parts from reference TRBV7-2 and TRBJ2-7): GAGVSQSPSNKVTEKGKDVELRCDPISGHTALYWYRQSLGQGLEFLIYFQGNSAPDKSGLPSDRFSAERTGGSVSTLTIQRTQQEDSAVYLCASSLAGDRVRYEQYFGPGTRLTVT.

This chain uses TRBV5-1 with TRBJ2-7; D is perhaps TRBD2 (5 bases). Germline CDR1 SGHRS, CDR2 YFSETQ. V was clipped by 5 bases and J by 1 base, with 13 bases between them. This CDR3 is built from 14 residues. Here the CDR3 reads CASRPMDWSYEQYF. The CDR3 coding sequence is TGCGCCAGCAGACCTATGGACTGGTCCTACGAGCAGTACTTC. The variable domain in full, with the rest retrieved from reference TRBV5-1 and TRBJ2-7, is KAGVTQTPRYLIKTRGQQVTLSCSPISGHRSVSWYQQTPGQGLQFLFEYFSETQRNKGNFPGRFSGRQFSNSRSEMNVSTLELGDSALYLCASRPMDWSYEQYFGPGTRLTVT.

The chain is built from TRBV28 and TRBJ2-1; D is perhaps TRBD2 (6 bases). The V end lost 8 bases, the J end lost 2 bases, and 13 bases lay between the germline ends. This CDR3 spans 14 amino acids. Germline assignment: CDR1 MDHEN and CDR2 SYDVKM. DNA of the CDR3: TGTGCCAGCCCTCCGGGAGTAACCTACAATGAGCAGTTCTTC. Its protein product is CASPPGVTYNEQFF.

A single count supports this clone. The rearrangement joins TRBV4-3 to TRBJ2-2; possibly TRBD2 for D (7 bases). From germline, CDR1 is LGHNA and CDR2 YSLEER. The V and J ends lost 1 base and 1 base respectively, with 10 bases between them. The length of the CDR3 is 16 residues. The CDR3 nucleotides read TGCGCCAGCAGCCAAGGGGGGGGCAGGAACACCGGGGAGCTGTTTTTT. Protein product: CASSQGGGRNTGELFF.

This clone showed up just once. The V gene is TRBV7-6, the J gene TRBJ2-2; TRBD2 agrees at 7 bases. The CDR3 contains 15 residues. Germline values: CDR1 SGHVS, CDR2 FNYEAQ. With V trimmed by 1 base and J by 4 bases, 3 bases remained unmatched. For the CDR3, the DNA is TGTGCCAGCAGCTTAGAAGGCGGGAGCACCGGGGAGCTGTTTTTT. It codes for CASSLEGGSTGELFF.

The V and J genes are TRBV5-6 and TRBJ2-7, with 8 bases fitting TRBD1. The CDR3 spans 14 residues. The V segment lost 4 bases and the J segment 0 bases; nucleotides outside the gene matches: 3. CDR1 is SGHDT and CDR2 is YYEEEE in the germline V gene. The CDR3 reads CASSRTGNSYEQYF. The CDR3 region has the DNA TGTGCCAGCAGCCGGACAGGGAACTCCTACGAGCAGTACTTC.

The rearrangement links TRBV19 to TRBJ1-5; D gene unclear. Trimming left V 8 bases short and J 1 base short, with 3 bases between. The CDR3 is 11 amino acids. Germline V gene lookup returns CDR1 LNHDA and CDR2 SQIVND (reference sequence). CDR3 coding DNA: TGTGCCAGTGGCAGCAATCAGCCCCAGCATTTT. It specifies CASGSNQPQHF.